The rows below give T cell receptor beta chains drawn from one sample of a study of blood T cells in healthy people across ages. TCRdb used MiXCR to reprocess the 5' RACE reads, holding one entry per CDR3 protein. This table has roughly 800,000 distinct CDR3 sequences, about 62% appearing once. Material for sequencing was blood. The receptor set was obtained from a young man in good health. Both conserved end residues are part of each CDR3. A D gene is named only where the DNA matches it firmly. Rows give clone size only sometimes, using once, few, many, or a class for an expanded clone.

clone_size	v_call	j_call	d_call	cdr3_nt	cdr3_aa
.	TRBV11-2	TRBJ2-1	.	TGTGCCAGCAGCTCGCCTACTCTTAGATTAGCAGGGCGGGCGAGCTCCTACAATGAGCAGTTCTTC	CASSSPTLRLAGRASSYNEQFF
.	TRBV6-2/TRBV6-3	TRBJ1-5	.	TGTGCCAGCAGTTACCCTCAAACCTGGGGACGGTATAATCAGCCCCAGCATTTT	CASSYPQTWGRYNQPQHF
few	TRBV24-1	TRBJ2-1	.	TGTGCCACCAGTGATTTGCCCGGACAGAAGCAGTTCTTC	CATSDLPGQKQFF
.	TRBV3-1	TRBJ2-1	TRBD2	TGTGCCAGCAGCCAAGAGTGGGGGGGAGGGAACAATGAGCAGTTCTTC	CASSQEWGGGNNEQFF
.	TRBV29-1	TRBJ2-1	.	TGCAGCGTTGTCAGGGTTAGGGGGAATGAGCAGTTCTTC	CSVVRVRGNEQFF
once	TRBV25-1	TRBJ2-7	.	TGTGCCAGCAGTGACCCCCTGTTAGGGGAACCCTACGAGCAGTACTTC	CASSDPLLGEPYEQYF
.	TRBV20-1	TRBJ1-1	.	TGCAGTGCTGGAGGCGGCAGCATGAACACTGAAGCTTTCTTT	CSAGGGSMNTEAFF
.	TRBV12-3/TRBV12-4	TRBJ1-5	.	TGTGCCAGCAGTCCTACGGGGGGCGCGGGTCAGCCCCAGCATTTT	CASSPTGGAGQPQHF
few	TRBV4-2	TRBJ2-1	TRBD2	TGTGCCAGCAGCCAAGAGACTCACAGCCAGGGAGGGCTGAATGAGCAGTTCTTC	CASSQETHSQGGLNEQFF
.	TRBV20-1	TRBJ2-5	.	TGCAGTGCTAGCCAAGGGGCAATTAAGGATGAGCAGTACTTC	CSASQGAIKDEQYF